The present entry profiles one TCR beta chain with its context. The CDR3 length is 17 residues. Per the germline V gene, CDR1 is SGHTA and CDR2 is FQGNSA. V gave up 1 base and J gave up 4 bases; unmatched junction bases: 8. PCR was performed a second time for 7 to 11 cycles using a sample-barcoded 5' primer and a J-beta primer mix. A single record per CDR3 protein comes from TCRdb applying MiXCR to the 5' RACE reads. Of approximately 1,700,000 distinct CDR3 sequences in the sample, about 39% were seen once. The data were obtained in a study of blood T cells in healthy people across ages. Sequencing input: blood. This receptor was obtained from a human donor in good health. The chain couples TRBV7-2 to TRBJ1-5; 9 nucleotides align to TRBD1. The CDR3 DNA reads TGTGCCAGCAGCTTAGTTGCCCCCGGGACAGGGAATCAGCCCCAGCATTTT. Translation gives CASSLVAPGTGNQPQHF.